This T cell receptor beta chain was recorded in a study of blood T cell repertoires in COVID-19. Overall study context: T cells, B-cell-depleted T cells, or PBMCs provided the cDNA or gDNA that served as material.

The CDR3 loop spans 14 amino acids. Germline V gene sequence: CDR1 MNHEY, CDR2 SVGAGI. Trimming shortened V by 2 bases and J by 3 bases, and 11 bases separated the two germline ends. Study processing details: Amplifying reference gene primers gave estimates of nucleated cell counts. Measured with immunoSEQ multiplex PCR; TCRdb has only the in-frame clones, and not every one. V and J calls and clone size are copied from that table; D and trimming were computed from the DNA. Of about 140,000 clones in the sample, around nine tenths are singletons; the top ten hold 5% to 6%. The gene calls are TRBV6-5 and TRBJ2-7, with TRBD2 as a possible D gene (6 bases). Material for sequencing was peripheral blood. The clonotype originates from a human donor in a cohort sampled during active COVID-19. The CDR3 DNA is TGTGCCAGCAGTTACGGAGGGGTGGACTACGAGCAGTACTTC. The encoded protein is CASSYGGVDYEQYF.